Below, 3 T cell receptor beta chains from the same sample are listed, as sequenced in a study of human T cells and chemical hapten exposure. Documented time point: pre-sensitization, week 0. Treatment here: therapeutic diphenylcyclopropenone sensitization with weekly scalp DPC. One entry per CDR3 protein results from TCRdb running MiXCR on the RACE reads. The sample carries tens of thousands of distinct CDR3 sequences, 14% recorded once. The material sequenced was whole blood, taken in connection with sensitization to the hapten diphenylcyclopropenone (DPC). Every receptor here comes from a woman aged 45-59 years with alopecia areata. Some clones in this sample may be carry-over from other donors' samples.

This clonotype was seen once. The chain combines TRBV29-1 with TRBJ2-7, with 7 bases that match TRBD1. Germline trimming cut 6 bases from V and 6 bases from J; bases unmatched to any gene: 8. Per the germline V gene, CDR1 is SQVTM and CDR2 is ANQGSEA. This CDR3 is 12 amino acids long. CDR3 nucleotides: TGCAGCGTAAAGCGACAGGGCTCCGAGCAGTACTTC. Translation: CSVKRQGSEQYF.

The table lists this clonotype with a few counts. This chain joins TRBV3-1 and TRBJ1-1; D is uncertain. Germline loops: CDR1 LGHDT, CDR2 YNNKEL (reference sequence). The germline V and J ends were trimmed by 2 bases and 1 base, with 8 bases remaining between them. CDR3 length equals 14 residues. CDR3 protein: CASSQNRGNTEAFF. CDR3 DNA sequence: TGTGCCAGCAGCCAAAATAGAGGGAACACTGAAGCTTTCTTT.

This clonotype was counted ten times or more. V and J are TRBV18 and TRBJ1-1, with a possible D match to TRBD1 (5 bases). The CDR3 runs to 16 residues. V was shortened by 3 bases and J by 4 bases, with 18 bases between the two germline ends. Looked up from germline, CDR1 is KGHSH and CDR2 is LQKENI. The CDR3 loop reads CASSPTFGGVGTEAFF. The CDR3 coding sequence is TGTGCCAGCTCACCGACCTTTGGAGGGGTGGGCACTGAAGCTTTCTTT. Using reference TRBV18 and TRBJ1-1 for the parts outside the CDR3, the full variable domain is NAGVMQNPRHLVRRRGQEARLRCSPMKGHSHVYWYRQLPEEGLKFMVYLQKENIIDESGMPKERFSAEFPKEGPSILRIQQVVRGDSAAYFCASSPTFGGVGTEAFFGQGTRLTVV.